This T cell receptor beta chain was recovered during a study of post-analysis software for immune sequencing data. General study findings and limits: Versus controls, multiple sclerosis patients showed significantly lower diversity (normalized Chao1). Samples sharing a preparation batch grouped tightly together when assessed by F measure.

TCR beta cDNA libraries included unique molecular identifiers. In TCRdb, the PCR reads were re-called with MiXCR into one record per CDR3 protein. The data contain hundreds of thousands of distinct CDR3 sequences, approximately 57% of them singletons. Note on this clonotype: Its matching antigen is unknown.

The TCR sequence derives from a girl between 5 and 17 years old with multiple sclerosis. What was sequenced was blood.

CDR3 nucleotides: TGTGCCAGCAGCTTAGGGCCCCCCATAGCGGGGGCCTACAATGAGCAGTTCTTC. Its translation is CASSLGPPIAGAYNEQFF. The chain is built from TRBV7-6 and TRBJ2-1; the match to TRBD2 covers 9 bases. V gave up 1 base and J gave up 2 bases; unmatched junction bases: 9. Germline CDR1 is SGHVS and CDR2 is FNYEAQ. This CDR3 contains 18 residues.